The 26 T cell receptor beta chains below all came from one sample that was sequenced in a study of cytomegalovirus exposure and HLA in healthy donors. PCR was performed using 60 Vbeta and 13 Jbeta primers. Assay used: immunoSEQ multiplex PCR; TCRdb lists only in-frame clones, some missing. Altogether 80,000 or so clones are present, over 70% being singletons, with the ten largest covering approximately 3.2%. Material: PBMCs. These receptor sequences come from a man aged 50 or older in good health and CMV-seropositive.

The chain is built from TRBV6-1 and TRBJ2-7; TRBD1 matches at 9 bases. Germline CDR1 reads MNHNS; CDR2 reads SASEGT. The V and J ends lost 5 bases and 5 bases, in that order; junction bases with no gene match: 4. The CDR3 runs 13 residues. Here the CDR3 reads CASSKRTGDEQYF. CDR3 DNA sequence: TGTGCCAGCAGTAAAAGGACAGGGGACGAGCAGTACTTC.

The CDR3 loop reads CASSPRRAEKLFF. The CDR3 nucleotides read TGTGCCAGCAGCCCCCGTCGAGCAGAAAAACTGTTTTTT. The rearrangement links TRBV13 to TRBJ1-4; D ambiguous. The CDR3 spans 13 residues. The V gene lost 5 bases and the J gene lost 8 bases, with 12 bases spanning the gap. Germline V lookup: CDR1 PRHDT, CDR2 FYEKMQ (reference sequence).

This clone was recorded a few times. The V call is TRBV4-3, the J call TRBJ1-1, with 8 bases that match TRBD1. The CDR3 spans 17 residues. Germline assignment: CDR1 LGHNA and CDR2 YSLEER. V was clipped by 2 bases and J by 10 bases; unmatched bases: 18. Written as DNA, the CDR3 is TGCGCCAGCAGCCAACCAGGGACAGGACAAAGCCCCGGTGGAGCTTTCTTT. Amino acid sequence: CASSQPGTGQSPGGAFF.

The rearrangement joins TRBV27 to TRBJ1-2; the D gene is possibly TRBD1 (6 bases). Germline assignment: CDR1 MNHEY and CDR2 SMNVEV (reference sequence). V was cut by 0 bases and J by 8 bases, with 19 bases left in between. The CDR3 spans 16 residues. In nucleotides, the CDR3 is TGTGCCAGCAGTTTATCGCCCTCGGGACATGGCGGAGGCTACACCTTC. This sequence encodes CASSLSPSGHGGGYTF.

A note on this clone: The junction differs from germline at one of its ends, possibly a read error. V is TRBV7-9 and J is TRBJ1-5; tentative D call: TRBD1 (6 bases). Germline-derived CDR1 and CDR2 are SEHNR and FQNEAQ (reference sequence). The CDR3 extends over 12 amino acids. This CDR3 reads CSSSLTGQPQHF. The CDR3 nucleotides are TGTTCCAGCAGCTTGACAGGCCAGCCCCAGCATTTT.

This clone was seen only once. The chain has TRBV19 and TRBJ1-1, with TRBD1 as a possible D gene (5 bases). The V gene lost 5 bases and the J gene lost 1 base, with 20 bases spanning the gap. The CDR3 is made up of 17 amino acids. Germline CDR1 LNHDA, CDR2 SQIVND (reference sequence). CDR3 sequence: CASSFFPGGTRNTEAFF. The CDR3 DNA is TGTGCCAGTAGTTTCTTTCCGGGGGGGACTCGGAACACTGAAGCTTTCTTT.

The chain employs TRBV30 and TRBJ2-1; 8 nucleotides line up with TRBD2. J gave up 0 bases and V 1 base, and 5 bases lay outside the gene matches. The CDR3 is 16 residues long. In germline, CDR1 is GTSNPN, CDR2 SVGIG (reference sequence). Here the CDR3 reads CAWSGLSGSSYNEQFF. Here the CDR3 DNA reads TGTGCCTGGAGTGGACTCAGCGGGAGCTCCTACAATGAGCAGTTCTTC.

This clone was seen just once. The chain recombines TRBV30 with TRBJ2-5, with 7 bases lining up with TRBD1. TRBJ2-7 explains the end of the DNA better; the J call may be wrong. Germline V lookup: CDR1 GTSNPN, CDR2 SVGIG (reference sequence). The CDR3 runs to 12 residues. DNA for the CDR3: TGTGCCTGGGGCAGGGGGATACACGAGCAGTACTTC. This sequence encodes CAWGRGIHEQYF.

The table lists this clone with a few counts. The chain is built from TRBV7-6 and TRBJ2-1; 15 bases agree with TRBD2. This CDR3 spans 16 amino acids. Trimming took 5 bases from V and 4 from J; bases not matched to a gene: 3. Germline CDR1 is SGHVS and CDR2 is FNYEAQ. The DNA of the CDR3 is TGTGCCAGCAGCACTGGGACTAGCGGGGGGTACAATGAGCAGTTCTTC. It encodes CASSTGTSGGYNEQFF. Combining the CDR3 with reference TRBV7-6 and TRBJ2-1 gives the whole variable domain GAGVSQSPRYKVTKRGQDVALRCDPISGHVSLYWYRQALGQGPEFLTYFNYEAQQDKSGLPNDRFSAERPEGSISTLTIQRTEQRDSAMYRCASSTGTSGGYNEQFFGPGTRLTVL.

With respect to this clone: At one end the junction does not follow the germline gene, possibly because of a read error. The gene calls are TRBV7-9 and TRBJ2-2; TRBD1 matches 12 bases. Germline V gene lookup returns CDR1 SEHNR and CDR2 FQNEAQ (reference sequence). The CDR3 runs to 19 residues. The CDR3 loop is CSSSLGPGQGARDTGELFF. CDR3 DNA sequence: TGTTCCAGCAGCTTAGGCCCGGGACAGGGGGCACGGGACACCGGGGAGCTGTTTTTT.

The chain combines TRBV6-1 with TRBJ1-2, with TRBD1 matching over 8 bases. Germline-derived CDR1 and CDR2 are MNHNS and SASEGT. The V gene end was trimmed by 1 base and the J gene end by 2 bases; junction bases not matched to a gene: 3. This CDR3 is 15 amino acids long. CDR3 residues: CASSEDPGGNYGYTF. CDR3 nucleotides: TGTGCCAGCAGTGAAGATCCAGGGGGCAACTATGGCTACACCTTC.

For the CDR3, the DNA is TGTGCCAGCAGTTTACTAGACAGTTACAATGAGCAGTTCTTC. The encoded protein is CASSLLDSYNEQFF. The rearrangement uses TRBV27 and TRBJ2-1; a possible D gene is TRBD1 (5 bases). Germline CDR1 MNHEY, CDR2 SMNVEV (reference sequence). This CDR3 contains 14 residues. The V gene lost 2 bases and the J gene lost 4 bases, with 9 bases spanning the gap.

This sequence joins TRBV7-9 and TRBJ2-7, with 9 bases that match TRBD2. V shed 4 bases and J 7 bases; nucleotides not matched to a gene: 8. This CDR3 has 14 residues. Germline V gene lookup returns CDR1 SEHNR and CDR2 FQNEAQ (reference sequence). CDR3 amino acids: CASSSGGRAGEQYF. CDR3 in DNA: TGTGCCAGCAGCTCCGGCGGGAGGGCTGGGGAGCAGTACTTC.

This clone was seen a handful of times. The chain employs TRBV7-2 and TRBJ2-5, with no clear D. V lost 2 bases and J 2 bases, leaving 6 bases between the germline ends. This CDR3 spans 13 amino acids. Germline V lookup: CDR1 SGHTA, CDR2 FQGNSA. The CDR3 sequence: CASSLNLQETQYF. The CDR3 DNA sequence: TGTGCCAGCAGCTTAAATTTACAAGAGACCCAGTACTTC.

This clone was detected once. The chain links TRBV7-6 to TRBJ2-1, with TRBD2 matching 8 bases. Germline CDR1 and CDR2: SGHVS and FNYEAQ. CDR3 size: 14 residues. Unmatched junction bases numbered 12, after V lost 7 bases and J lost 10 bases. CDR3 protein: CASKLAEINGEQFF. The CDR3, as DNA: TGTGCCAGCAAACTAGCGGAAATTAATGGGGAGCAGTTCTTC.

Only one count was recorded for this clone. The chain combines TRBV7-2 with TRBJ1-5; D unclear. This CDR3 contains 15 residues. Trimming removed 3 bases from V and 0 bases from J, with 9 bases in between. Germline V CDR1 and CDR2: SGHTA, FQGNSA. This CDR3 is CASSFYSNSNQPQHF. CDR3 sequence (DNA): TGTGCCAGCAGCTTTTACAGTAATAGCAATCAGCCCCAGCATTTT.

This chain joins TRBV10-3 and TRBJ2-3, with 10 nucleotides matching TRBD2. In germline, CDR1 is ENHRY, CDR2 SYGVKD. J lost 2 bases, V lost 8 bases, and 13 bases had no gene match. The CDR3 covers 17 residues. The CDR3: CAIRGTSDNTYTDTQYF. CDR3 nucleotide sequence: TGTGCCATCCGGGGGACTAGCGATAATACCTACACAGATACGCAGTATTTT.

This chain connects TRBV11-2 to TRBJ1-2; D gene unclear. The CDR3 covers 15 residues. Per germline, CDR1 SGHAT and CDR2 FQNNGV. V dropped 4 bases and J dropped 2 bases, with 14 bases sitting between them. For the CDR3, the DNA is TGTGCCAGCAGCTCCCTCCGAGGCCGGAACTATGGCTACACCTTC. This codes for CASSSLRGRNYGYTF.

Only one count was recorded for this clone. The chain joins TRBV4-1 to TRBJ2-5; 8 nucleotides agree with TRBD2. V trimming: 2 bases; J trimming: 5 bases; junction bases outside the gene matches: 7. The CDR3 runs 15 residues. Germline CDR1 MGHRA, CDR2 YSYEKL. CDR3 bases: TGCGCCAGCAGCCAAATCAGCGGGAGTCACGAGACCCAGTACTTC. Protein: CASSQISGSHETQYF.

The chain is built from TRBV4-1 and TRBJ2-7; 10 nucleotides align to TRBD2. Trimming took 1 base from V and 5 from J; bases not matched to a gene: 11. The CDR3 covers 17 residues. The germline V gene encodes CDR1 MGHRA and CDR2 YSYEKL. The CDR3 loop is CASSQALGAGGPNEQYF. CDR3 nucleotides: TGCGCCAGCAGCCAAGCTTTAGGAGCGGGAGGGCCAAACGAGCAGTACTTC.

This CDR3 is CASSLDPQGTHQPQHF. Here the CDR3 DNA reads TGCGCCAGCAGCTTGGACCCCCAGGGTACTCATCAGCCCCAGCATTTT. This chain uses TRBV5-1 with TRBJ1-5; tentatively, D is TRBD1 (5 bases). Germline V gene sequence: CDR1 SGHRS, CDR2 YFSETQ. This CDR3 is 16 amino acids long. Trimming cost V 0 bases and J 5 bases, with 15 bases left between them.

The chain links TRBV7-2 to TRBJ2-7; weak D call: TRBD2 (6 bases). The CDR3 is 13 residues long. V lost 6 bases to trimming and J lost 11 bases, with 20 bases between them. Germline CDR1 and CDR2: SGHTA and FQGNSA. The CDR3 coding sequence is TGTGCCAGCAGTCCGGAATTTGGGCGGGGAAAGTACTTC. Residues: CASSPEFGRGKYF.

CDR3 amino acids: CAIPGTSSEKLFF. The CDR3 DNA follows: TGTGCCATTCCGGGAACAAGTTCTGAAAAACTGTTTTTT. V is TRBV7-9 and J is TRBJ1-4, with D uncertain. CDR3 length: 13 residues. V was cut by 10 bases and J by 7 bases, with 16 bases left in between. Per the germline V gene, CDR1 is SEHNR and CDR2 is FQNEAQ (reference sequence). Complete variable domain (other parts from reference TRBV7-9 and TRBJ1-4): DTGVSQNPRHKITKRGQNVTFRCDPISEHNRLYWYRQTLGQGPEFLTYFQNEAQLEKSRLLSDRFSAERPKGSFSTLEIQRTEQGDSAMYLCAIPGTSSEKLFFGSGTQLSVL.

The rearrangement links TRBV5-8 to TRBJ2-7; 11 bases line up with TRBD2. The ends lost 1 base at V and 3 bases at J; junction bases unmatched: 9. Per the germline V gene, CDR1 is SGHTS and CDR2 is YDEGEE. This CDR3 comprises 17 residues. CDR3 loop: CASSLLYGTSGIYEQYF. The CDR3 DNA sequence: TGTGCCAGCAGCTTGCTTTACGGGACTAGCGGAATCTACGAGCAGTACTTC.

Concerning this clone itself: Germline is not matched at one junction end, which may reflect a read error. The chain links TRBV7-9 to TRBJ2-1, with D possibly being TRBD2 (5 bases). Germline lookup yields CDR1 SEHNR and CDR2 FQNEAQ (reference sequence). The CDR3 has 14 residues. In DNA form, the CDR3 reads TGTTCCAGCAGCTTATCCGGACGCAGAGGGGAGCAGTTCTTC. As protein: CSSSLSGRRGEQFF.

The CDR3 region is CASSQGGRLLAAPSTDTQYF. The CDR3 coding sequence is TGTGCCAGCAGCCAAGGGGGCCGCCTACTAGCGGCCCCTAGCACAGATACGCAGTATTTT. The chain employs TRBV14 and TRBJ2-3; 8 bases match TRBD2. This CDR3 is 20 amino acids long. V gave up 1 base and J gave up 0 bases; unmatched junction bases: 15. Germline loops: CDR1 SGHDN, CDR2 FVKESK.